This entry lists 8 T cell receptor beta chains sequenced from one sample in a study of spatial heterogeneity in lung cancer (dated by TCRdb to about 2019). Library method: 5' RACE. Instrument on record: NextSeq 500. The raw public reads went through TCRdb reprocessing: fastp at Q25, MiXCR clone calling, in-frame beta chains kept. A single entry per CDR3 protein holds the most common genes and DNA from its merged rows. The sample profile shows tens of thousands of distinct CDR3 sequences; roughly an eighth of them were found once. Of the sample, approximately 4.2% is held by the ten largest clones. The sample's time point label is to be understood as: sample taken at primary tumor resection. For TCR sequencing, whole RNA was extracted from tumor and nontumor lung tissue, or from cryopreserved PBMC samples, and no cell sorting was done. This sample comprised PBMCs, obtained at surgery. These receptors were obtained from a male donor with early-stage non-small cell lung cancer.

There are a few counts of this clonotype. The genes are TRBV2 and TRBJ1-6; tentative D call: TRBD1 (5 bases). The length of the CDR3 is 14 residues. Germline lookup yields CDR1 SNHLY and CDR2 FYNNEI. Between the trimmed V and J ends, which lost 7 bases and 4 bases, there was a span of 11 bases. CDR3 sequence: CASTGGGYNSPLHF. The CDR3 coding sequence is TGTGCCAGCACCGGCGGGGGGTATAATTCACCCCTCCACTTT.

This clonotype was observed a few times. The rearrangement joins TRBV12-3 or TRBV12-4 to TRBJ2-7, with 8 bases lining up with TRBD1. V trimming: 5 bases; J trimming: 1 base; junction bases outside the gene matches: 4. The CDR3 totals 14 residues. The CDR3 protein is CASSRTGQSYEQYF. In DNA form, the CDR3 reads TGTGCCAGCAGTCGGACAGGGCAATCCTACGAGCAGTACTTC.

In its sample, this clonotype was seen a few times. The chain has TRBV7-8 and TRBJ2-1; D unclear. Germline CDR1 is SGHVS and CDR2 is FQNEAQ. V lost 4 bases and J lost 10, with 23 bases in between. This CDR3 spans 16 amino acids. The CDR3 spells CASSSLQRLSSGEQFF. The DNA for the CDR3 is TGTGCCAGCAGCTCATTACAGCGACTTAGCAGTGGGGAGCAGTTCTTC.

For the CDR3, the DNA is TGTGCCAGCAGTTTAAATCCAGACAGATCCATTCAGTACTTC. Amino acid sequence: CASSLNPDRSIQYF. The chain links TRBV12-3 or TRBV12-4 to TRBJ2-4; TRBD1 is a possible D gene (5 bases). The CDR3 contains 14 residues. With 2 bases removed from V and 9 bases from J, the gap between germline ends came to 14 bases.

In its sample, this clonotype was seen a few times. V and J are TRBV20-1 and TRBJ2-2; 8 bases are a match to TRBD1. V was clipped by 0 bases and J by 0 bases; unmatched bases: 3. The CDR3 extends over 16 amino acids. From germline, CDR1 is DFQATT and CDR2 SNEGSKA (reference sequence). CDR3 amino acids: CSAREKDRANTGELFF. The CDR3 region has the DNA TGCAGTGCTAGAGAAAAGGACAGGGCGAACACCGGGGAGCTGTTTTTT.

This clonotype came up a few times. This chain uses TRBV6-2 or TRBV6-3 with TRBJ1-4; possibly TRBD1 for D (5 bases). Trimming took 6 bases from V and 0 from J, leaving 14 bases between them. This CDR3 has 16 residues. Germline assignment: CDR1 MNHEY and CDR2 SVGEGT. CDR3 bases: TGTGCCAGCAGAATGGACACCTTTGCAACTAATGAAAAACTGTTTTTT. Residues: CASRMDTFATNEKLFF.

The rearrangement uses TRBV28 and TRBJ1-1; D possibly corresponds to TRBD1 (5 bases). V lost 6 bases and J lost 2, with 13 bases in between. In germline, CDR1 is MDHEN, CDR2 SYDVKM. This CDR3 region has 14 residues. The DNA of the CDR3 is TGTGCCAGCAGGTACGGGACTGCTAACACTGAAGCTTTCTTT. Protein: CASRYGTANTEAFF.

This clonotype came up a few times. This rearrangement joins TRBV3-1 to TRBJ2-2; D is ambiguous. The CDR3 runs to 15 residues. Trimming removed 4 bases from V and 2 bases from J, with 11 bases in between. In germline, CDR1 is LGHDT, CDR2 YNNKEL (reference sequence). Here the CDR3 DNA reads TGTGCCAGCAGCCCTTATTGGTATAACACCGGGGAGCTGTTTTTT. Its translation: CASSPYWYNTGELFF.